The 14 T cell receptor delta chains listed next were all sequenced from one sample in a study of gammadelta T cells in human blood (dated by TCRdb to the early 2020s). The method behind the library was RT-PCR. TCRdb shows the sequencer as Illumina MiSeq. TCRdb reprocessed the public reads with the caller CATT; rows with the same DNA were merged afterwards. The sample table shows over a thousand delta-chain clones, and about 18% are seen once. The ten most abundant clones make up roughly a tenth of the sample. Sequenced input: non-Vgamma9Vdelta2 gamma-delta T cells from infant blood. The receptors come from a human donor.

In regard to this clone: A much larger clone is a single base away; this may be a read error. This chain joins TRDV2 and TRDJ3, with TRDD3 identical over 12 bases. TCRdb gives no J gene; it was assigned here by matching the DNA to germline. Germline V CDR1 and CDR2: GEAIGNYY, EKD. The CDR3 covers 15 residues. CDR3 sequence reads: CACDWGIRDTRQMFF. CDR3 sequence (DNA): TGCGCCTGTGACTGGGGGATACGGGACACCCGACAGATGTTTTTC.

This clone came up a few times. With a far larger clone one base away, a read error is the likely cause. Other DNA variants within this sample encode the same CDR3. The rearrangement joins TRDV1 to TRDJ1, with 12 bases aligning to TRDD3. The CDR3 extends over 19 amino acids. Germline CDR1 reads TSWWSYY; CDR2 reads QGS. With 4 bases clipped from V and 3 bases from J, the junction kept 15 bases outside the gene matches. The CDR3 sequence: CALGALSYWGIPDPDKLIF. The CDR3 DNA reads TGTGCTCTTGGGGCCCTTTCATACTGGGGGATACCTGACCCCGATAAACTCATCTTT.

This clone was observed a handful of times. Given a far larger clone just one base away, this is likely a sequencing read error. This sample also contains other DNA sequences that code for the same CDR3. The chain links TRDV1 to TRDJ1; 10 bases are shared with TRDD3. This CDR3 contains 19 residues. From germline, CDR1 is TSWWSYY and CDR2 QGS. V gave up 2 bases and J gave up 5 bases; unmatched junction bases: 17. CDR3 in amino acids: CALGEFRLVGDTGTDKLIF. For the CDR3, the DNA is TGTGCTCTTGGGGAATTTCGCTTAGTGGGGGATACCGGCACTGATAAACTCATCTTT.

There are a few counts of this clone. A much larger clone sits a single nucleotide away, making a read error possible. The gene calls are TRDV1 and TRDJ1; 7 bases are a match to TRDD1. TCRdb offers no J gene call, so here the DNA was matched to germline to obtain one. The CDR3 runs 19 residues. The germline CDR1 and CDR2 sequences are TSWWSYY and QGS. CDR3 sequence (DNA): TGTGCTCTTAGGGACCCTCCCCCAAATAGTTTGGGGCTCTTCGGTAAACTCATCTTT. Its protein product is CALRDPPPNSLGLFGKLIF.

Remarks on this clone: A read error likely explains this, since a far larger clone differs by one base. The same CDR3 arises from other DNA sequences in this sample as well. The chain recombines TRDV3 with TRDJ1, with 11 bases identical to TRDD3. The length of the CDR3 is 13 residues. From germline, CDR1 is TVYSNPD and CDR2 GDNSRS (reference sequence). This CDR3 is CAYGGYGTEGLIF. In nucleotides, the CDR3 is TGTGCATATGGGGGATACGGTACCGAGGGACTCATCTTT.

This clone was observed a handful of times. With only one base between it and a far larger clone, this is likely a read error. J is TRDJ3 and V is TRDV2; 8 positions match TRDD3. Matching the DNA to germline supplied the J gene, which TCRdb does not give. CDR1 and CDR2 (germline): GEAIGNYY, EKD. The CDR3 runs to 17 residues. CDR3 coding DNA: TGTGCCTGTGACACGGGGGATAGCTCCTTGGACACCCGACAGATGTTTTTC. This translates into CACDTGDSSLDTRQMFF.

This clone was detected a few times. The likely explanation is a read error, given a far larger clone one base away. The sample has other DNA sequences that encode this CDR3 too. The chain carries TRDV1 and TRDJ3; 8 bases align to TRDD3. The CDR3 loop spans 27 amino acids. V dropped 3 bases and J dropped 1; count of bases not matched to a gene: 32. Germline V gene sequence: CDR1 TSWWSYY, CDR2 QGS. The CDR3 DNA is TGTGCTCTTGGGGAGGCACGTACACAGCCAATCCTACGTCTACTGGGGGGCCCATCCTGGGACACCCGACAGATGTTTTTC. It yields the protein CALGEARTQPILRLLGGPSWDTRQMFF.

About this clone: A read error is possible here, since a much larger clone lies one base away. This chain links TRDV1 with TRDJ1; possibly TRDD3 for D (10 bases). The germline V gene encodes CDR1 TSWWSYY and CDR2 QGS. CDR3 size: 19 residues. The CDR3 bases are TGTGCTCTTAGGGACTTTGGGGCCTTCCTACTGGGGGATACCGATAAACTCATCTTT. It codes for CALRDFGAFLLGDTDKLIF.

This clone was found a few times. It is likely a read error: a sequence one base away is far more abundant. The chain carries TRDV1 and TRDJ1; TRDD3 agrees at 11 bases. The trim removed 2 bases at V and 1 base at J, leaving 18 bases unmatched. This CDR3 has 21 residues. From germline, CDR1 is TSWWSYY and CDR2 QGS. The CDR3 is CALGETVPRSGGYRGTDKLIF. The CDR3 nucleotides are TGTGCTCTTGGGGAAACAGTCCCCAGATCTGGGGGATACCGGGGCACCGATAAACTCATCTTT.

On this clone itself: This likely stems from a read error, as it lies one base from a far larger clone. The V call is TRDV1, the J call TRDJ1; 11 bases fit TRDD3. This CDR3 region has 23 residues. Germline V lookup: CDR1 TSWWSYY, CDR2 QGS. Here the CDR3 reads CAPGASPLPTSGGYDQYTDKLIF. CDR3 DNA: TGTGCTCCTGGGGCTTCTCCTCTTCCTACCAGTGGGGGATACGATCAGTACACCGATAAACTCATCTTT.

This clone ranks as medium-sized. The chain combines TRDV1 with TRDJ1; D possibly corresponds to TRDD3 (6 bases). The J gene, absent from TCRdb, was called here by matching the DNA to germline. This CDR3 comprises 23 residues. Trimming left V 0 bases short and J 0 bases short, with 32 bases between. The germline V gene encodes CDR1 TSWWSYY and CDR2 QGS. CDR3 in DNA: TGTGCTCTTGGGGAACTGCCGCATTGGCACCTGGGGATGAAAAACGCGTACACCGATAAACTCATCTTT. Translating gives CALGELPHWHLGMKNAYTDKLIF.

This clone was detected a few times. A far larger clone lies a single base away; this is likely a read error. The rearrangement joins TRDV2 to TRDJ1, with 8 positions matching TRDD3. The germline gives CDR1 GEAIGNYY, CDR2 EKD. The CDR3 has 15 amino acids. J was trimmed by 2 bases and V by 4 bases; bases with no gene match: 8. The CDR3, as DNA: TGTGCCTGTGAGCGCTGGGGGAACTCAACCGATAAACTCATCTTT. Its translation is CACERWGNSTDKLIF.

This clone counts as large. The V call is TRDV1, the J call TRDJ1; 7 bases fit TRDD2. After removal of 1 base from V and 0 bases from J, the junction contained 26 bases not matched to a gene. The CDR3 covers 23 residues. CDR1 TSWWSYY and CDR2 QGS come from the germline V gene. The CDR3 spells CALGEQQTFLGITLGGYTDKLIF. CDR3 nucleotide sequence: TGTGCTCTTGGGGAACAACAAACCTTCCTTGGGATTACTCTAGGGGGGTACACCGATAAACTCATCTTT.

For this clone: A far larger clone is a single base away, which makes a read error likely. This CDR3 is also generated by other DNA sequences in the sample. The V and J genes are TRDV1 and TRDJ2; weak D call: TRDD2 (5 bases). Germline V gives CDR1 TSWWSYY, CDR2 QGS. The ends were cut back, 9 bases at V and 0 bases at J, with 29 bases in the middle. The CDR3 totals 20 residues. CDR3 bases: TGTGCTCTAACAACCACCTACCGCTCCCCTTCTCTAGCTTTGACAGCACAACTCTTCTTT. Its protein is CALTTTYRSPSLALTAQLFF.